The source of this T cell receptor beta chain is a study of PD-1 blockade in classical Hodgkin lymphoma. Study-wide findings and caveats: Healthy donors were reported to have higher baseline TCR diversity than newly diagnosed patients.

Turning to this clone: What it binds is unknown.

Libraries were prepared by immunoSEQ multiplex PCR; TCRdb keeps only in-frame clonotypes and omits some of them. The table includes approximately 8,000 clones, around 80% detected once. There was relapse after autologous stem cell transplantation in every patient, and there was variation in brentuximab vedotin exposure. The origin of this receptor is a human donor with classical Hodgkin lymphoma. The sample consisted of peripheral blood mononuclear cells (PBMCs), taken at baseline.

The CDR3 DNA reads TGCAGTGCTAGAGCCTACGGGGAGCTGTTTTTT. This translates into CSARAYGELFF. The chain carries TRBV20-1 and TRBJ2-2; D call uncertain. V was trimmed by 1 base and J by 7 bases, leaving 4 bases between them. The CDR3 covers 11 residues. CDR1 and CDR2 (germline): DFQATT, SNEGSKA (reference sequence).